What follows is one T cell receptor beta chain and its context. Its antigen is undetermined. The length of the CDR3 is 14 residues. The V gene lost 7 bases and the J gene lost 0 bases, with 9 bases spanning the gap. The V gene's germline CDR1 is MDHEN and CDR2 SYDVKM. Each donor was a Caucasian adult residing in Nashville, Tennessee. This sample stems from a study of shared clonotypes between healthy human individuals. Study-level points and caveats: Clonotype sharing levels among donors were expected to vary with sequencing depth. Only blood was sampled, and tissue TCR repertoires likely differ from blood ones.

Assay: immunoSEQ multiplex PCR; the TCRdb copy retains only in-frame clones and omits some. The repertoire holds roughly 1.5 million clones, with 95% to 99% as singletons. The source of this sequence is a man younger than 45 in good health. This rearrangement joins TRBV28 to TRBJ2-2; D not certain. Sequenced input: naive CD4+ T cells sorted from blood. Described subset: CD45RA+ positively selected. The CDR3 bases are TGTGCCAGCAAGTGGAGTACGAACACCGGGGAGCTGTTTTTT. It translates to CASKWSTNTGELFF. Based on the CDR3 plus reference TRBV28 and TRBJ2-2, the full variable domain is DVKVTQSSRYLVKRTGEKVFLECVQDMDHENMFWYRQDPGLGLRLIYFSYDVKMKEKGDIPEGYSVSREKKERFSLILESASTNQTSMYLCASKWSTNTGELFFGEGSRLTVL.